This T cell receptor (beta chain) comes out of a study of graft-versus-host responses after intestinal transplantation. Study-level background: Recipients uniformly received anti-thymocyte globulin induction, followed by tacrolimus and steroids for three to four years.

Study-wide points: The highest levels of circulating GvH clones went along with early declines in HvG clones after transplant. GvH clonotypes were identified within recipient marrow, with a subset emerging first in ileum or blood. Graft-donor T cell macrochimerism in patients accompanied high graft-versus-host to host-versus-graft clonal ratios in allografts.

Comments on this clone: Its antigen is not known.

Using immunoSEQ multiplex PCR, the repertoire was profiled, and TCRdb retains in-frame clones only, with some absent. The sample lists tens of thousands of clones; 85% to 90% were seen once. From germline, CDR1 is MGHRA and CDR2 YSYEKL. The CDR3 contains 15 residues. V gave up 9 bases and J gave up 4 bases; unmatched junction bases: 12. This clonotype originated in a human patient who received an intestinal transplant, so some T cells may come from the graft donor. This chain joins TRBV4-1 and TRBJ2-1; 7 bases fit TRBD2. The sequenced sample was PBMCs, obtained 26 days after transplant. The CDR3 nucleotides read TGCGCCAGTCACCGCTTCGGGGGAGGGTACAATGAGCAGTTCTTC. Protein sequence: CASHRFGGGYNEQFF.